Each of the 30 T cell receptor beta chains below was sequenced from the same sample in a study of cytomegalovirus exposure and HLA in healthy donors. 60 Vbeta and 13 Jbeta primers were used in PCR. TCRdb keeps only in-frame clones here, not all; method: immunoSEQ multiplex PCR. The repertoire holds 150,000 or so clones, with roughly 80% as singletons. Sequencing input: PBMCs. These receptors all stem from a woman younger than 30 in good health and CMV-seronegative.

The V gene is TRBV27, the J gene TRBJ1-2, with a weak D call TRBD1 (5 bases). The V gene lost 0 bases and the J gene lost 2 bases, with 7 bases spanning the gap. In germline, CDR1 is MNHEY, CDR2 SMNVEV (reference sequence). The CDR3 is 14 residues long. CDR3 in DNA: TGTGCCAGCAGTTTATCACCAGGGAACTATGGCTACACCTTC. Its protein product is CASSLSPGNYGYTF.

This clone was recorded a few times. The rearrangement uses TRBV28 and TRBJ1-2; possible D gene TRBD1, 5 bases. In germline, CDR1 is MDHEN, CDR2 SYDVKM. The CDR3 spans 13 residues. V shed 10 bases and J shed 4 bases, with 16 bases lying between them. The CDR3 sequence is CAIYPRGTYGYTF. CDR3 coding DNA: TGTGCCATTTATCCCCGGGGGACCTATGGCTACACCTTC.

This clone was seen just once. V and J are TRBV6-6 and TRBJ1-5, with 7 bases fitting TRBD1. CDR1 MNHNY and CDR2 SVGAGI come from the germline V gene (reference sequence). The CDR3 has 15 residues. V dropped 7 bases and J dropped 0; count of bases not matched to a gene: 6. The CDR3 DNA sequence: TGTGCCAGCAACCTACAGGGGTATAGCAATCAGCCCCAGCATTTT. Its translation is CASNLQGYSNQPQHF.

CDR3 in amino acids: CASSYSGRDTQYF. CDR3 in DNA: TGTGCCAGCAGCTATTCTGGGAGGGATACGCAGTATTTT. The chain employs TRBV5-5 and TRBJ2-3, with D possibly matching TRBD2 (6 bases). This CDR3 contains 13 residues. Trimming cost V 3 bases and J 6 bases, with 11 bases left between them. Germline CDR1 reads SGHKS; CDR2 reads YYEKEE (reference sequence).

This clone was recorded only once. The chain carries TRBV5-1 and TRBJ2-1; D unresolved. From germline, CDR1 is SGHRS and CDR2 YFSETQ. The CDR3 has 16 residues. V was shortened by 2 bases and J by 1 base, with 13 bases between the two germline ends. The CDR3 DNA sequence: TGCGCCAGCAGCTTACTTACTACCTCTTCCTACAATGAGCAGTTCTTC. Encoded protein: CASSLLTTSSYNEQFF. The variable domain in full, completed from reference TRBV5-1 and TRBJ2-1, reads KAGVTQTPRYLIKTRGQQVTLSCSPISGHRSVSWYQQTPGQGLQFLFEYFSETQRNKGNFPGRFSGRQFSNSRSEMNVSTLELGDSALYLCASSLLTTSSYNEQFFGPGTRLTVL.

The chain employs TRBV7-6 and TRBJ2-7; 10 bases fit TRBD2. Germline assignment: CDR1 SGHVS and CDR2 FNYEAQ. The V segment lost 5 bases and the J segment 7 bases; nucleotides outside the gene matches: 14. The length of the CDR3 is 16 residues. This CDR3 is CASSPFSLAGDGEQYF. The CDR3 DNA follows: TGTGCCAGCAGCCCATTCAGTCTAGCGGGAGATGGTGAGCAGTACTTC.

The genes are TRBV2 and TRBJ2-7, with 10 bases fitting TRBD2. This CDR3 is 14 amino acids long. The V gene's germline CDR1 is SNHLY and CDR2 FYNNEI. The V gene end was trimmed by 7 bases and the J gene end by 4 bases; junction bases not matched to a gene: 7. Here the CDR3 DNA reads TGTGCCAGCACAGGGAGCGGGAGGGGTTACGAGCAGTACTTC. Amino acids: CASTGSGRGYEQYF. Supplemented by reference TRBV2 and TRBJ2-7, the full variable domain reads EPEVTQTPSHQVTQMGQEVILRCVPISNHLYFYWYRQILGQKVEFLVSFYNNEISEKSEIFDDQFSVERPDGSNFTLKIRSTKLEDSAMYFCASTGSGRGYEQYFGPGTRLTVT.

The chain has TRBV11-2 and TRBJ1-1, with unresolved D. The CDR3 is made up of 14 amino acids. Between the trimmed V and J ends, which lost 0 bases and 8 bases, there was a span of 13 bases. CDR1 and CDR2 (germline): SGHAT, FQNNGV. The CDR3 here is CASSLDVLGSEAFF. Written as DNA, the CDR3 is TGTGCCAGCAGCTTAGACGTGCTGGGGAGCGAAGCTTTCTTT.

The V gene is TRBV4-1, the J gene TRBJ2-5, with D perhaps matching TRBD2 (5 bases). Trimming took 0 bases from V and 1 from J, leaving 9 bases between them. Germline CDR1 reads MGHRA; CDR2 reads YSYEKL. The CDR3 is 15 amino acids. CDR3 sequence reads: CASSQDWELQETQYF. The CDR3 DNA is TGCGCCAGCAGCCAAGATTGGGAGCTCCAAGAGACCCAGTACTTC.

The CDR3 DNA is TGTGCCAGCAGCCCTGACGGGGGAGCTAACTATGGCTACACCTTC. Translating gives CASSPDGGANYGYTF. The V and J genes are TRBV6-4 and TRBJ1-2; D might be TRBD1 (5 bases). Germline CDR1 is MRHNA and CDR2 is SNTAGT. V was pared by 6 bases and J by 0 bases, with 14 bases between. CDR3 length equals 15 residues.

The chain recombines TRBV18 with TRBJ2-5; TRBD1 matches at 10 bases. After removal of 4 bases from V and 5 bases from J, the junction contained 4 bases not matched to a gene. The CDR3 extends over 14 amino acids. Germline values: CDR1 KGHSH, CDR2 LQKENI. The CDR3 DNA reads TGTGCCAGCTCACGACAGGGGGCGCGTGAGACCCAGTACTTC. Protein sequence: CASSRQGARETQYF.

V is TRBV9 and J is TRBJ2-4; 10 bases agree with TRBD1. This CDR3 has 15 residues. The trim removed 3 bases at V and 4 bases at J, leaving 4 bases unmatched. The germline CDR1 and CDR2 sequences are SGDLS and YYNGEE. CDR3 nucleotide sequence: TGTGCCAGCAGCGCCTCGGGACAGGGGAAAAACATTCAGTACTTC. Translating it yields CASSASGQGKNIQYF.

In its sample, this clone was seen once. The chain is built from TRBV27 and TRBJ2-1; D is uncertain. CDR3 length: 13 amino acids. V shed 3 bases and J shed 5 bases, with 8 bases lying between them. Per the germline V gene, CDR1 is MNHEY and CDR2 is SMNVEV (reference sequence). CDR3 nucleotide sequence: TGTGCCAGCAGTTTTGGGCTTAACAATGAGCAGTTCTTC. Amino acid sequence: CASSFGLNNEQFF.

V gene TRBV28 combines with J gene TRBJ2-7; 9 bases are shared with TRBD1. There are 16 residues in the CDR3. V was pared by 6 bases and J by 3 bases, with 12 bases of the junction left unmatched. Germline CDR1 reads MDHEN; CDR2 reads SYDVKM. CDR3 region: CASSPRWGQGGYEQYF. The DNA of the CDR3 is TGTGCCAGCAGCCCCCGGTGGGGACAGGGAGGCTACGAGCAGTACTTC.

The rearrangement uses TRBV27 and TRBJ1-2; D is unclear. V was clipped by 6 bases and J by 2 bases, with 16 bases between them. CDR1 and CDR2 from the germline V gene are MNHEY and SMNVEV (reference sequence). The CDR3 sequence is 15 residues long. The CDR3 sequence: CASRPQAGSNYGYTF. In nucleotides, the CDR3 is TGTGCCAGCAGACCGCAGGCAGGCTCGAACTATGGCTACACCTTC.

This chain joins TRBV27 and TRBJ2-1; TRBD1 agrees at 10 bases. V lost 2 bases to trimming and J lost 8 bases; unmatched junction nucleotides: 6. Germline V gene data show CDR1 as MNHEY and CDR2 as SMNVEV (reference sequence). The CDR3 runs 15 residues. The chain's CDR3 is CASSLIGTGVHEQFF. The CDR3 DNA follows: TGTGCCAGCAGTTTAATCGGGACAGGGGTCCATGAGCAGTTCTTC.

This clone was found once. V is TRBV2 and J is TRBJ2-7, with 10 positions matching TRBD1. V shed 9 bases and J 6 bases; nucleotides not matched to a gene: 8. Germline values: CDR1 SNHLY, CDR2 FYNNEI. The CDR3 has 13 amino acids. DNA for the CDR3: TGTGCCAGTTCCGGGACAGGGGATGGCGAGCAGTACTTC. It specifies CASSGTGDGEQYF.

This clone was detected once. The V call is TRBV5-5, the J call TRBJ2-1; 9 bases are shared with TRBD1. CDR1 and CDR2 (germline): SGHKS, YYEKEE (reference sequence). CDR3 length equals 15 residues. The V and J ends lost 4 bases and 8 bases, in that order; junction bases with no gene match: 10. The CDR3 region is CASSPSGTGLDEQFF. The CDR3 nucleotides are TGTGCCAGCAGCCCCTCAGGGACAGGGCTCGATGAGCAGTTCTTC.

This clone showed up just a few times. The J gene is TRBJ2-3, the V gene TRBV7-3; 7 bases match TRBD2. Germline CDR1 and CDR2: SGHTA and FQGTGA. The CDR3 is 14 amino acids. V was clipped by 5 bases and J by 6 bases; unmatched bases: 8. CDR3 nucleotide sequence: TGTGCCAGCAGCGGGAGGGCCGGATACGATACGCAGTATTTT. Its translation: CASSGRAGYDTQYF.

This chain uses TRBV7-6 with TRBJ2-2; the match to TRBD2 covers 8 bases. The CDR3 spans 15 residues. Germline V gene data show CDR1 as SGHVS and CDR2 as FNYEAQ. V lost 1 base, J lost 5 bases, and 3 bases stayed unmatched. This CDR3 reads CASSLVSSGTGELFF. The DNA of the CDR3 is TGTGCCAGCAGCTTAGTTTCTAGCGGGACCGGGGAGCTGTTTTTT. The full variable domain, completed using reference TRBV7-6 and TRBJ2-2, is GAGVSQSPRYKVTKRGQDVALRCDPISGHVSLYWYRQALGQGPEFLTYFNYEAQQDKSGLPNDRFSAERPEGSISTLTIQRTEQRDSAMYRCASSLVSSGTGELFFGEGSRLTVL.

J is TRBJ2-7 and V is TRBV11-3, with 7 bases fitting TRBD2. Germline V gene sequence: CDR1 SGHNT, CDR2 YENEEA. The CDR3 has 16 amino acids. After removal of 0 bases from V and 2 bases from J, the junction contained 7 bases not matched to a gene. The CDR3 DNA reads as TGTGCCAGCAGCTTAGAGGCGGATGCGGGAGCCTACGAGCAGTACTTC. Translated: CASSLEADAGAYEQYF.

About this clone: The sample has other DNA sequences that encode this CDR3 too. V gene TRBV11-2 combines with J gene TRBJ1-4; 7 bases line up with TRBD1. This CDR3 spans 15 amino acids. Germline V gene data show CDR1 as SGHAT and CDR2 as FQNNGV. V dropped 1 base and J dropped 8; count of bases not matched to a gene: 7. The CDR3 nucleotides read TGTGCCAGCAGCTTAGGTGACAGGGACTTCGAAAAACTGTTTTTT. The encoded protein is CASSLGDRDFEKLFF.

The genes are TRBV28 and TRBJ2-5; 9 bases map to TRBD1. Germline V gives CDR1 MDHEN, CDR2 SYDVKM. The CDR3 totals 19 residues. V trimming: 7 bases; J trimming: 7 bases; junction bases outside the gene matches: 25. This chain's CDR3 is CASKSTGLPGQGPRGTQYF. CDR3 in DNA: TGTGCCAGCAAATCCACCGGGCTCCCGGGACAGGGCCCGCGCGGGACCCAGTACTTC.

This clone was detected only a few times. The sample has other DNA sequences that encode this CDR3 too. The gene calls are TRBV18 and TRBJ2-7; D call uncertain. CDR3 length: 13 amino acids. V was cut by 1 base and J by 3 bases, with 7 bases left in between. Germline V CDR1 and CDR2: KGHSH, LQKENI. The CDR3 bases are TGTGCCAGCTCACCACTCGCCAGCTACGAGCAGTACTTC. Its translation: CASSPLASYEQYF.

The chain links TRBV4-1 to TRBJ2-1; no clear D. The germline CDR1 and CDR2 sequences are MGHRA and YSYEKL. Trimming pared 3 bases from V and 2 bases from J, leaving 11 bases between. The CDR3 contains 15 residues. The CDR3 loop is CASSHPGVPYNEQFF. CDR3 bases: TGCGCCAGCAGCCATCCCGGTGTCCCCTACAATGAGCAGTTCTTC.

This rearrangement joins TRBV28 to TRBJ2-1, with 8 bases matching TRBD1. Germline CDR1 reads MDHEN; CDR2 reads SYDVKM. The trim removed 4 bases at V and 0 bases at J, leaving 5 bases unmatched. The CDR3 contains 16 residues. CDR3 amino acids: CASSSQGAYSYNEQFF. The CDR3 nucleotides read TGTGCCAGCAGTTCTCAGGGGGCCTACTCCTACAATGAGCAGTTCTTC. The whole variable domain, filled in from reference TRBV28 and TRBJ2-1, reads DVKVTQSSRYLVKRTGEKVFLECVQDMDHENMFWYRQDPGLGLRLIYFSYDVKMKEKGDIPEGYSVSREKKERFSLILESASTNQTSMYLCASSSQGAYSYNEQFFGPGTRLTVL.

This clone was counted between two and nine times. The chain links TRBV11-2 to TRBJ2-7; TRBD2 matches 8 bases. In germline, CDR1 is SGHAT, CDR2 FQNNGV. The CDR3 length is 14 residues. Trimming at V came to 1 base and at J to 1 base, leaving 0 bases not matched to a gene. The CDR3: CASSLAGGSYEQYF. The CDR3 DNA reads TGTGCCAGCAGCTTAGCGGGAGGGTCCTACGAGCAGTACTTC.

There are a few counts of this clone. V usage is TRBV7-8 and J usage is TRBJ2-7; 13 nucleotides agree with TRBD2. This CDR3 is 15 amino acids long. V trimming: 5 bases; J trimming: 4 bases; junction bases outside the gene matches: 5. Germline-derived CDR1 and CDR2 are SGHVS and FQNEAQ. The CDR3 DNA reads TGTGCCAGCAGCCCCCGGACTAGCGGGAGATACGAGCAGTACTTC. Its protein is CASSPRTSGRYEQYF.

The J gene is TRBJ2-3, the V gene TRBV10-1; the match to TRBD2 covers 11 bases. The CDR3 is 14 amino acids. J was trimmed by 5 bases and V by 6 bases; bases with no gene match: 4. From germline, CDR1 is WNHNN and CDR2 SYGVQD (reference sequence). The CDR3 spells CASRKGLAGDTQYF. The CDR3 DNA is TGCGCCAGCAGGAAAGGACTAGCGGGAGATACGCAGTATTTT.

CDR3 DNA sequence: TGTGCCAGCAGTTACTCTCCAGGGGCAGATAATTCACCCCTCCACTTT. It yields the protein CASSYSPGADNSPLHF. The chain carries TRBV6-5 and TRBJ1-6; D is possibly TRBD1 (6 bases). CDR1 and CDR2 (germline): MNHEY, SVGAGI. This CDR3 region has 16 residues. V lost 0 bases and J 5 bases, leaving 11 bases between the germline ends.